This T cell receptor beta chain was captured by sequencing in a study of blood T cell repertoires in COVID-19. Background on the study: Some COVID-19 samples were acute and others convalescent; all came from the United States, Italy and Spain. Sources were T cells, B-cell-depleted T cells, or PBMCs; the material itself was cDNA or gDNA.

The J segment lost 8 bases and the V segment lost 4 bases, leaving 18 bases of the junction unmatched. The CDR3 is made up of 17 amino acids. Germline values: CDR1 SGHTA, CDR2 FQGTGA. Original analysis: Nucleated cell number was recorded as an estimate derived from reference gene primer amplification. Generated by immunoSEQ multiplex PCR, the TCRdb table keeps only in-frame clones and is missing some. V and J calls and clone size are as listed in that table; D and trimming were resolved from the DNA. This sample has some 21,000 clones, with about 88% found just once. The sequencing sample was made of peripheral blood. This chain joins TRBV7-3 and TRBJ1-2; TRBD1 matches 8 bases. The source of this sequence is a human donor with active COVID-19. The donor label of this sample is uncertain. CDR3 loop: CASSSDREGIGRRGYTF. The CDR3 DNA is TGTGCCAGCAGCTCGGACAGGGAAGGGATTGGCCGTAGGGGCTACACCTTC. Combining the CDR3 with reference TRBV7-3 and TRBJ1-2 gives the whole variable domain GAGVSQTPSNKVTEKGKYVELRCDPISGHTALYWYRQSLGQGPEFLIYFQGTGAADDSGLPNDRFFAVRPEGSVSTLKIQRTERGDSAVYLCASSSDREGIGRRGYTFGSGTRLTVV.